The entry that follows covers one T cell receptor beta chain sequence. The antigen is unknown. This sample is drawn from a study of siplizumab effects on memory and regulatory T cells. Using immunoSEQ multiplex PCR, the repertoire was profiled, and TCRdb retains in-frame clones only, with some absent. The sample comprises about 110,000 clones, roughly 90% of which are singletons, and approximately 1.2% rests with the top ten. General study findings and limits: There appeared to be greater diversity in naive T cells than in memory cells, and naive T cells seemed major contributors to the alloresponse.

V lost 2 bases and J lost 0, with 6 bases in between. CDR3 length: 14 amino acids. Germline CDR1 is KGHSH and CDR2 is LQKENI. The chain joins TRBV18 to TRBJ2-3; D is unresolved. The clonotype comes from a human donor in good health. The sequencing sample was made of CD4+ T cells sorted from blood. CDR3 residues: CASSPLDSTDTQYF. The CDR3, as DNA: TGTGCCAGCTCACCATTGGATAGCACAGATACGCAGTATTTT.